A single sample is the source of the 9 T cell receptor beta chains below, sequenced in a study of T cell clonality in common variable immunodeficiency. The assay was immunoSEQ multiplex PCR, and TCRdb's table has in-frame clones only and misses some. The data show about 60,000 clones, with none appearing a single time. Sample: peripheral blood mononuclear cells. The receptor set was obtained from a person between 18 and 69 years old in good health.

This clone was observed at least ten times. The CDR3 end lies 3 residues beyond the end of the read and is filled in from the germline J gene. V and J are TRBV7-2 and TRBJ2-1; no clear D gene. Trimming pared 7 bases from V and 9 bases from J, leaving 13 bases between. Germline-derived CDR1 and CDR2 are SGHTA and FQGNSA. This CDR3 has 12 amino acids. Here the CDR3 reads CASTFTRGEQFF. The part of the CDR3 DNA that was read is TGTGCCAGCACCTTCACGAGAGGTGAG.

This clone was observed many times. The sequence runs out 3 residues before the end of the CDR3; the remainder is reconstructed from the germline J gene. The J gene is TRBJ1-1, the V gene TRBV28; D might be TRBD1 (5 bases). Germline V gives CDR1 MDHEN, CDR2 SYDVKM. This CDR3 is built from 14 residues. V lost 3 bases and J lost 0, with 8 bases in between. CDR3 residues: CASSFRGMNTEAFF. The covered CDR3 bases are TGTGCCAGCAGTTTTAGGGGCATGAACACTGAA. The complete variable domain, with remaining parts taken from reference TRBV28 and TRBJ1-1, reads DVKVTQSSRYLVKRTGEKVFLECVQDMDHENMFWYRQDPGLGLRLIYFSYDVKMKEKGDIPEGYSVSREKKERFSLILESASTNQTSMYLCASSFRGMNTEAFFGQGTRLTVV.

Ten or more counts support this clone. The observed sequence ends 3 residues before the CDR3 terminus, with the missing tail filled in from the germline J gene. V usage is TRBV7-9 and J usage is TRBJ2-7; 11 positions agree with TRBD2. This CDR3 contains 15 residues. Germline assignment: CDR1 SEHNR and CDR2 FQNEAQ (reference sequence). J was trimmed by 4 bases and V by 2 bases; bases with no gene match: 4. The part of the CDR3 DNA that was read is TGTGCCAGCAGCTTATCGGCTAGCGGGAGGTACGAG. It translates to CASSLSASGRYE. The entire CDR3 protein is CASSLSASGRYEQYF.

This clone was found many times. The read ends 3 residues early relative to the CDR3; the germline J gene fills the gap. The gene calls are TRBV18 and TRBJ2-7, with 10 bases lining up with TRBD2. CDR3 length equals 15 residues. Looked up from germline, CDR1 is KGHSH and CDR2 is LQKENI. V trimming: 0 bases; J trimming: 5 bases; junction bases outside the gene matches: 4. The CDR3 DNA, read in part, is TGTGCCAGCTCACCACCTGCTAGCGGGAGCCACGAG. Translation: CASSPPASGSHE. The whole CDR3 sequence is CASSPPASGSHEQYF.

This clone has just a few counts. The read gets to within 3 residues of the CDR3 end, and the germline J gene fills in the rest. The rearrangement joins TRBV11-1 to TRBJ2-3; no firm D call. CDR3 size: 14 residues. The germline V gene has CDR1 SGHAT and CDR2 FQDESV (reference sequence). Deletions cut 2 bases from V and 6 bases from J, with 12 bases between. Partial CDR3 DNA: TGTGCCAGCAGCTTACGCAAGGGTGTGGATACG. Its translation is CASSLRKGVDT. The entire CDR3 protein is CASSLRKGVDTQYF.

There are many counts of this clone. The CDR3 goes on 3 residues after the read ends, and that part is filled in from the germline J gene. The J gene is TRBJ1-1, the V gene TRBV4-2; TRBD1 is a possible D gene (5 bases). Germline V gene lookup returns CDR1 LGHNA and CDR2 YNFKEQ. The V gene lost 4 bases and the J gene lost 2 bases, with 17 bases spanning the gap. The CDR3 has 16 amino acids. CDR3 amino acids: CASSPTVSGDNTEAFF. The sequenced CDR3 bases are TGTGCCAGCAGCCCCACAGTTAGCGGGGACAACACTGAA.

This clone was detected ten times or more. Read data end 3 residues before the CDR3 end; the end is taken from the germline J gene. The chain is built from TRBV10-1 and TRBJ2-1; TRBD2 aligns across 12 bases. The germline V gene has CDR1 WNHNN and CDR2 SYGVQD (reference sequence). This CDR3 is built from 18 residues. With 5 bases clipped from V and 1 base from J, the junction kept 9 bases outside the gene matches. CDR3 DNA, as far as it was read: TGCGCCAGCAGTACCGGGACTAGCGGGCTACCTTCCTACAATGAG. Residues: CASSTGTSGLPSYNE. The CDR3, in full, reads CASSTGTSGLPSYNEQFF.

This clone was seen ten or more times. The CDR3 goes on 3 residues after the read ends, and that part is filled in from the germline J gene. The chain joins TRBV20-1 to TRBJ2-7; 8 bases are shared with TRBD1. Looked up from germline, CDR1 is DFQATT and CDR2 is SNEGSKA (reference sequence). With V trimmed by 4 bases and J by 2 bases, 10 bases remained unmatched. The CDR3 extends over 15 amino acids. The CDR3 bases that were read are TGCAGTGCTATGGACAGGGTTATTCCTACCTACGAG. As protein: CSAMDRVIPTYE. The CDR3 in full is CSAMDRVIPTYEQYF.

In this sample, this clone turned up many times. The read ends 3 residues shy of where the CDR3 ends; the end is completed using the germline J gene. The chain carries TRBV6-1 and TRBJ1-1, with a tentative D call TRBD1 (5 bases). The CDR3 loop spans 14 amino acids. Germline V CDR1 and CDR2: MNHNS, SASEGT. Trimming removed 4 bases from V and 0 bases from J, with 9 bases in between. The part of the CDR3 DNA that was read is TGTGCCAGCAGTGTGGGGGGTATGAACACTGAA. It yields the protein CASSVGGMNTE. The whole CDR3 protein is CASSVGGMNTEAFF.